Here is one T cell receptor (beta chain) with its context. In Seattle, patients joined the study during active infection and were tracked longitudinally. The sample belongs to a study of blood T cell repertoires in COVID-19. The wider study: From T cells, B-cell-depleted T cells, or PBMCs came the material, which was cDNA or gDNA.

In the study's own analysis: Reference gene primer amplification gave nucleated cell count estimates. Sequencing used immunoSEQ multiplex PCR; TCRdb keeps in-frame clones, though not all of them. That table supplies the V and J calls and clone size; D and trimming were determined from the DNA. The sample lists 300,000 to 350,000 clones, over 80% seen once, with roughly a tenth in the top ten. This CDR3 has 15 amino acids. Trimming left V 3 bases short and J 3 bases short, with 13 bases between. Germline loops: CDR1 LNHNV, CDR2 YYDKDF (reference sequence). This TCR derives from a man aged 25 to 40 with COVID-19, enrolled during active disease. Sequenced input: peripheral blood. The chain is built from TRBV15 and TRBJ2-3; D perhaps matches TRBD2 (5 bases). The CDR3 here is CATSRKGEGTDTQYF. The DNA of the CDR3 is TGTGCCACCAGCAGGAAAGGTGAGGGTACAGATACGCAGTATTTT.